This T cell receptor (beta chain) was sequenced during a study of PD-1 blockade in classical Hodgkin lymphoma. The study's findings and limits: Newly diagnosed patients reportedly had lower baseline TCR diversity than healthy donors. Why the repertoires differ is still unclear, perhaps disease activity or prior therapy.

TCRdb keeps only in-frame clones here, not all; method: immunoSEQ multiplex PCR. The data show 20,000 to 30,000 clones, 81% seen once. CDR3 length: 15 amino acids. Trimming cost V 0 bases and J 6 bases; bases outside gene matches: 3. Germline CDR1 SGDLS, CDR2 YYNGEE. Relapse after autologous stem cell transplantation occurred in every patient, and brentuximab vedotin exposure varied. As for this clone: Its cognate antigen is unknown.

The receptor was derived from a human donor with classical Hodgkin lymphoma. This specimen consisted of peripheral blood mononuclear cells (PBMCs), obtained before the second cycle of nivolumab. This chain links TRBV9 with TRBJ2-1; 10 nucleotides agree with TRBD2. The chain's CDR3 is CASSVGLAGANEQFF. CDR3 coding DNA: TGTGCCAGCAGCGTAGGGCTAGCGGGAGCCAATGAGCAGTTCTTC.